One sample yielded the 24 T cell receptor beta chains listed below, sequenced in a study of cytomegalovirus exposure and HLA in healthy donors. Both 60 Vbeta primers and 13 Jbeta primers went into the PCR. Clones were sequenced by immunoSEQ multiplex PCR, and TCRdb holds only the in-frame ones, with some missing. Recorded for this sample: some 110,000 clones. The sample consisted of PBMCs. Receptor source: a man between 18 and 35 years old in good health and CMV-seronegative.

This sequence joins TRBV5-5 and TRBJ2-4; TRBD1 aligns across 11 bases. The germline CDR1 and CDR2 sequences are SGHKS and YYEKEE (reference sequence). Trimming took 0 bases from V and 8 from J; bases not matched to a gene: 1. The CDR3 consists of 14 residues. The CDR3 region has the DNA TGTGCCAGCAGCTTGGCGGGACAGGGGGACATTCAGTACTTC. It is translated as CASSLAGQGDIQYF.

The chain is built from TRBV28 and TRBJ2-7, with TRBD1 matching 10 bases. Germline V lookup: CDR1 MDHEN, CDR2 SYDVKM. J gave up 3 bases and V 9 bases, and 2 bases lay outside the gene matches. The CDR3 has 12 amino acids. As DNA, the CDR3 is TGTGCCAGTCGGACAGGGGGCTACGAGCAGTACTTC. Translated, it gives CASRTGGYEQYF.

This chain connects TRBV14 to TRBJ1-1; D not certain. The germline gives CDR1 SGHDN, CDR2 FVKESK. V lost 5 bases, J lost 2 bases, and 9 bases lay in between. The CDR3 runs 13 residues. In nucleotides, the CDR3 is TGTGCCAGCAGCGCTGACTTAAACACTGAAGCTTTCTTT. Its translation: CASSADLNTEAFF.

The chain joins TRBV5-1 to TRBJ2-2, with no clear D. This CDR3 comprises 15 residues. The germline V gene has CDR1 SGHRS and CDR2 YFSETQ. Trimming left V 0 bases short and J 4 bases short, with 10 bases between. As DNA, the CDR3 is TGCGCCAGCAGCTTGGATCTAGGCGGCACCGGGGAGCTGTTTTTT. Encoded protein: CASSLDLGGTGELFF.

V is TRBV6-4 and J is TRBJ2-6; unclear D gene. The CDR3 contains 13 residues. Germline V CDR1 and CDR2: MRHNA, SNTAGT. The V end lost 6 bases, the J end lost 0 bases, and 3 bases lay between the germline ends. CDR3 loop: CASSNSGANVLTF. For the CDR3, the DNA is TGTGCCAGCAGCAACTCTGGGGCCAACGTCCTGACTTTC.

V and J are TRBV13 and TRBJ2-2; possible D gene TRBD1, 6 bases. Germline CDR1 PRHDT, CDR2 FYEKMQ (reference sequence). Trimming cost V 4 bases and J 4 bases, with 16 bases left between them. The CDR3 consists of 16 residues. This CDR3 is CASSSWTVEVTGELFF. CDR3 coding DNA: TGTGCCAGCAGCTCCTGGACAGTCGAGGTCACCGGGGAGCTGTTTTTT.

V gene TRBV28 combines with J gene TRBJ2-7; 7 positions agree with TRBD1. This CDR3 contains 14 residues. The germline V gene has CDR1 MDHEN and CDR2 SYDVKM. With 3 bases clipped from V and 4 bases from J, the junction kept 6 bases outside the gene matches. CDR3 sequence (DNA): TGTGCCAGCAGTTTTTCCCAGACAGGGTACGAGCAGTACTTC. Protein: CASSFSQTGYEQYF.

This chain joins TRBV6-1 and TRBJ1-4; D remains ambiguous. Trimming took off 4 bases at V and 0 bases at J, with 18 bases between the two ends. In germline, CDR1 is MNHNS, CDR2 SASEGT. The CDR3 has 18 amino acids. The CDR3 reads CASSVPRAGAATNEKLFF. The CDR3 nucleotides read TGTGCCAGCAGTGTCCCGAGGGCTGGCGCTGCAACTAATGAAAAACTGTTTTTT.

The chain combines TRBV2 with TRBJ1-4; the D gene is possibly TRBD1 (5 bases). Trimming removed 6 bases from V and 6 bases from J, with 8 bases in between. CDR1 SNHLY and CDR2 FYNNEI come from the germline V gene. The CDR3 is 12 amino acids. The CDR3 reads CASRQTDEKLFF. CDR3 nucleotide sequence: TGTGCCAGCAGGCAGACAGATGAAAAACTGTTTTTT.

The gene calls are TRBV5-1 and TRBJ2-2; weak D call: TRBD2 (5 bases). Germline CDR1 SGHRS, CDR2 YFSETQ. CDR3 size: 14 residues. V lost 3 bases to trimming and J lost 7 bases, with 13 bases between them. CDR3 in DNA: TGCGCCAGCAGCTATGACCGGGGTGACGGGGAGCTGTTTTTT. This encodes CASSYDRGDGELFF.

V and J are TRBV7-3 and TRBJ2-3; a weak D match, TRBD2 (6 bases). Trimming cost V 5 bases and J 2 bases, with 29 bases left between them. Germline values: CDR1 SGHTA, CDR2 FQGTGA. CDR3 length: 20 amino acids. The CDR3: CASSPWGGRTGSSTTDTQYF. In DNA form, the CDR3 reads TGTGCCAGCAGCCCCTGGGGAGGACGGACGGGGAGTTCTACCACAGATACGCAGTATTTT.

This chain connects TRBV19 to TRBJ1-4, with D possibly TRBD1 on 5 matching bases. The CDR3 contains 15 residues. Trimming took off 5 bases at V and 8 bases at J, with 18 bases between the two ends. Germline CDR1 reads LNHDA; CDR2 reads SQIVND (reference sequence). CDR3 protein: CASSAGTTGGEKLFF. As DNA, the CDR3 is TGTGCCAGTAGTGCTGGGACCACTGGGGGGGAAAAACTGTTTTTT.

CDR3 loop: CASSETWTESPLHF. In DNA form, the CDR3 reads TGTGCCAGCAGTGAAACCTGGACAGAGTCACCCCTCCACTTT. This rearrangement joins TRBV6-1 to TRBJ1-6; D perhaps matches TRBD1 (6 bases). This CDR3 spans 14 amino acids. V was shortened by 2 bases and J by 10 bases, with 12 bases between the two germline ends. CDR1 and CDR2 from the germline V gene are MNHNS and SASEGT.

This chain links TRBV30 with TRBJ1-1; D unclear. This CDR3 region has 13 residues. Germline-derived CDR1 and CDR2 are GTSNPN and SVGIG (reference sequence). V lost 0 bases to trimming and J lost 2 bases, with 7 bases between them. This chain's CDR3 is CAWSVTLNTEAFF. The DNA for the CDR3 is TGTGCCTGGAGTGTAACCCTAAACACTGAAGCTTTCTTT.

J is TRBJ2-1 and V is TRBV5-1; D is perhaps TRBD2 (5 bases). The CDR3 length is 16 residues. CDR1 and CDR2 from the germline V gene are SGHRS and YFSETQ. V lost 0 bases and J lost 4, with 14 bases in between. In DNA form, the CDR3 reads TGCGCCAGCAGCTTGGCCGCCCTTACGGGATACAATGAGCAGTTCTTC. Translation: CASSLAALTGYNEQFF.

This chain connects TRBV15 to TRBJ2-7; TRBD1 agrees at 8 bases. The ends lost 3 bases at V and 6 bases at J; junction bases unmatched: 10. The CDR3 runs to 15 residues. CDR1 is LNHNV and CDR2 is YYDKDF in the germline V gene (reference sequence). CDR3 in amino acids: CATSRGGQGRFEQYF. The CDR3 DNA reads as TGTGCCACCAGCAGGGGCGGACAGGGAAGGTTCGAGCAGTACTTC.

The genes are TRBV7-9 and TRBJ2-3; D perhaps matches TRBD1 (5 bases). Trimming removed 8 bases from V and 14 bases from J, with 23 bases in between. There are 13 residues in the CDR3. Germline CDR1 reads SEHNR; CDR2 reads FQNEAQ (reference sequence). The CDR3 sequence is CASQMVQGRWWYF. DNA for the CDR3: TGTGCCAGCCAAATGGTGCAGGGCCGATGGTGGTATTTT.

The J gene is TRBJ2-7, the V gene TRBV30, with 8 bases that match TRBD2. The CDR3 has 13 amino acids. With V trimmed by 4 bases and J by 2 bases, 4 bases remained unmatched. The germline V gene has CDR1 GTSNPN and CDR2 SVGIG (reference sequence). CDR3 DNA sequence: TGTGCCTGGACTAGCGGGCCGACCTACGAGCAGTACTTC. Its translation is CAWTSGPTYEQYF.

This chain uses TRBV5-1 with TRBJ2-1, with D possibly being TRBD2 (6 bases). V was pared by 3 bases and J by 10 bases, with 8 bases between. There are 11 residues in the CDR3. The germline CDR1 and CDR2 sequences are SGHRS and YFSETQ. The chain's CDR3 is CASSYRGEQFF. In DNA, the CDR3 is TGCGCCAGCAGCTATCGGGGGGAGCAGTTCTTC.

This chain joins TRBV5-1 and TRBJ2-7, with D perhaps TRBD1 (6 bases). The CDR3 totals 13 residues. Germline-derived CDR1 and CDR2 are SGHRS and YFSETQ. V was pared by 4 bases and J by 5 bases, with 13 bases between. CDR3 coding DNA: TGCGCCAGCAGCCCTTGGCCAGGGGACGAGCAGTACTTC. This codes for CASSPWPGDEQYF.

This sequence joins TRBV11-1 and TRBJ1-1; D possibly corresponds to TRBD1 (5 bases). Trimming left V 5 bases short and J 0 bases short, with 10 bases between. Germline lookup yields CDR1 SGHAT and CDR2 FQDESV (reference sequence). This CDR3 spans 14 amino acids. The CDR3 protein is CASSGGLLNTEAFF. The CDR3 DNA reads as TGTGCCAGCAGCGGGGGACTGCTGAACACTGAAGCTTTCTTT.

The chain links TRBV14 to TRBJ2-5; 8 bases line up with TRBD1. Germline loops: CDR1 SGHDN, CDR2 FVKESK. CDR3 size: 16 residues. V trimming: 5 bases; J trimming: 1 base; junction bases outside the gene matches: 9. In DNA, the CDR3 is TGTGCCAGCAGCGCTACAGGGGGTCGTGGCCAAGAGACCCAGTACTTC. Translated: CASSATGGRGQETQYF.

The chain joins TRBV5-1 to TRBJ1-1; 7 bases fit TRBD1. CDR3 length equals 14 residues. The trim removed 0 bases at V and 4 bases at J, leaving 3 bases unmatched. Germline V gene data show CDR1 as SGHRS and CDR2 as YFSETQ. The DNA for the CDR3 is TGCGCCAGCAGCTTGGAGGGGGCCGGCACTGAAGCTTTCTTT. This sequence encodes CASSLEGAGTEAFF.

The chain recombines TRBV7-9 with TRBJ1-3; 7 bases fit TRBD1. The J segment lost 4 bases and the V segment lost 2 bases, leaving 5 bases of the junction unmatched. Germline CDR1 SEHNR, CDR2 FQNEAQ (reference sequence). This CDR3 region has 15 residues. The CDR3 DNA sequence: TGTGCCAGCAGCTTATTACAGGGGCAGGGAAACACCATATATTTT. Its protein is CASSLLQGQGNTIYF.